This is a list of T cell receptor beta chains from one sample in a study of control samples from healthy donors and cancer patients. The data were produced by immunoSEQ multiplex PCR, yet TCRdb's version contains in-frame clones alone and is incomplete. The repertoire holds roughly 73,000 clones, nearly 85% seen once, with 25% to 35% in the top ten. Sequencing was performed on blood. All receptors derive from a man between 50 and 59 years old in good health. The CDR3 runs from the conserved cysteine through the conserved F or W. A D gene is named only where the DNA matches it firmly. The size field is filled for only some rows; it gives once, few, many or a size class.

length: 18; V: TRBV25-1; D: -; J: TRBJ2-7; size: -; DNA: TGTGCCAGCAGTGACCCCCCGCCCTTCGGACACCGCTCCTACGAGCAGTACTTC; CDR3: CASSDPPPFGHRSYEQYF
length: 16; V: TRBV6-4; D: TRBD2; J: TRBJ2-1; size: -; DNA: TGTGCCAGCAGTGAGGCCCGGGGGGAGTTCGTCAATGAGCAGTTCTTC; CDR3: CASSEARGEFVNEQFF
length: 15; V: TRBV19; D: TRBD2; J: TRBJ2-3; size: -; DNA: TGTGCCAGTAGTATACTGCGGGAGGAGACAGATACGCAGTATTTT; CDR3: CASSILREETDTQYF
length: 16; V: TRBV9; D: TRBD2; J: TRBJ2-5; size: -; DNA: TGTGCCAGCAGCCTCCACCCGGGACTAGTCGAGGAGACCCAGTACTTC; CDR3: CASSLHPGLVEETQYF
length: 14; V: TRBV5-4; D: -; J: TRBJ2-5; size: -; DNA: TGTGCCAGCAGCACGACCGGGACCCAAGAGACCCAGTACTTC; CDR3: CASSTTGTQETQYF
length: 16; V: TRBV27; D: TRBD2; J: TRBJ2-7; size: once; DNA: TGTGCCAGCAGTTCGGGACTAGCGGGAGGGCTTAGCGAGCAGTACTTC; CDR3: CASSSGLAGGLSEQYF
length: 14; V: TRBV28; D: -; J: TRBJ2-4; size: -; DNA: TGTGCCAGCAGTTTAGTCGGCAGATCAAACATTCAGTACTTC; CDR3: CASSLVGRSNIQYF
length: 16; V: TRBV11-3; D: -; J: TRBJ2-5; size: -; DNA: TGTGCCAGCAGCTCCGGCCGGATAGAGCGAAAAGAGACCCAGTACTTC; CDR3: CASSSGRIERKETQYF
length: 13; V: TRBV5-1; D: -; J: TRBJ1-4; size: once; DNA: TGCGCCAGCAGGCCCAGGATTAATGAAAAACTGTTTTTT; CDR3: CASRPRINEKLFF
length: 14; V: TRBV15; D: -; J: TRBJ1-1; size: -; DNA: TGTGCCACCAGCAGCCTAGTTGGTAACACTGAAGCTTTCTTT; CDR3: CATSSLVGNTEAFF
length: 14; V: TRBV19; D: -; J: TRBJ1-4; size: once; DNA: TGTGCCAGTAGTACTGGACAGAGGTTTGGAAAACTGTTTTTT; CDR3: CASSTGQRFGKLFF
length: 12; V: TRBV29-1; D: -; J: TRBJ2-7; size: -; DNA: TGCAGCGCTCGACAGGCCTCCTACGAGCAGTACTTC; CDR3: CSARQASYEQYF
length: 16; V: TRBV30; D: TRBD2; J: TRBJ2-1; size: -; DNA: TGTGCCTGGAGTGTAGCGGGGGGCCTTCTTTACAATGAGCAGTTCTTC; CDR3: CAWSVAGGLLYNEQFF
length: 15; V: TRBV6-6; D: -; J: TRBJ1-3; size: -; DNA: TGTGCCAGCAGTTACGAAGGAATCTCTGGAAACACCATATATTTT; CDR3: CASSYEGISGNTIYF
length: 13; V: TRBV11-3; D: -; J: TRBJ1-5; size: -; DNA: TGTGCCAGCAGCTTACGGCCTAATCAGCCCCAGCATTTT; CDR3: CASSLRPNQPQHF
length: 15; V: TRBV18; D: -; J: TRBJ1-3; size: -; DNA: TGTGCCAGCTCACCACTAGACAGCTCTGGAAACACCATATATTTT; CDR3: CASSPLDSSGNTIYF
length: 16; V: TRBV24-1; D: TRBD1; J: TRBJ2-3; size: -; DNA: TGTGCCACCAGTGATCACGACAGGGCCCTTACAGATACGCAGTATTTT; CDR3: CATSDHDRALTDTQYF
length: 17; V: TRBV28; D: -; J: TRBJ2-7; size: -; DNA: TGTGCCAGCAGTTCCTTGCAAAGGCGGGGTCAATTCTACGAGCAGTACTTC; CDR3: CASSSLQRRGQFYEQYF
length: 15; V: TRBV25-1; D: TRBD1; J: TRBJ2-7; size: -; DNA: TGTGCCAGCAGTAAGACAGGGGGCGCGGAGTACGAGCAGTACTTC; CDR3: CASSKTGGAEYEQYF
length: 15; V: TRBV9; D: -; J: TRBJ1-3; size: -; DNA: TGTGCCAGCACCCATTCGGGGGGTGGAGGAAACACCATATATTTT; CDR3: CASTHSGGGGNTIYF
length: 14; V: TRBV19; D: -; J: TRBJ1-1; size: once; DNA: TGTGCCAGTACCCCAGGCGGAACCCGGCGATGGGCTTTCTTT; CDR3: CASTPGGTRRWAFF
length: 15; V: TRBV28; D: TRBD2; J: TRBJ2-1; size: -; DNA: TGTGCCAGCAGTTCAGCGGGACCCTCCTACAATGAGCAGTTCTTC; CDR3: CASSSAGPSYNEQFF
length: 16; V: TRBV5-1; D: -; J: TRBJ1-2; size: -; DNA: TGCGCCAGCAGCTTGAGGGTTGGTAACCGGGGCTATGGCTACACCTTC; CDR3: CASSLRVGNRGYGYTF
length: 13; V: TRBV14; D: -; J: TRBJ2-2; size: -; DNA: TGTGCCAGCAGCCAAGATCGGATCGGGGAGCTGTTTTTT; CDR3: CASSQDRIGELFF